This T cell receptor (beta chain) was sequenced for a study of shared clonotypes between healthy human individuals. Study at large: Serving as donors were a couple of women and three men, whose ages spanned 18 to 49. The study, taken as a whole, reports: Generation of non-shared clonotypes was less probable than generation of clonotypes shared by all four donors.

CDR3 length equals 15 residues. Germline V gene sequence: CDR1 SGHTA, CDR2 FQGNSA. Trimming removed 5 bases from V and 8 bases from J; junction bases left unmatched: 6. Participating donors were healthy, HIV-negative adults free of recent acute infections or vaccinations. Both subsets, CD45RA+ naive and CD45RA-negative memory, were split from the CD4+ cells. Worth noting for this clone: The antigen remains undetermined.

Method: immunoSEQ multiplex PCR; TCRdb's copy keeps in-frame clones and lacks some. The sample lists approximately 2,300,000 clones, just under 95% seen once, with around 0.35% in the top ten. The TCR comes from a man aged 18 to 29 in good health. Some clones in this sample may be carry-over from other donors' samples. The V and J genes are TRBV7-2 and TRBJ2-1; 13 bases line up with TRBD2. What was sequenced was naive CD4+ T cells from PBMCs. Indicated subset: CD45RA+ positively selected. The CDR3 bases are TGTGCCAGCAGCATTAGGACTAGCGGGAGCCATGAGCAGTTCTTC. Translating gives CASSIRTSGSHEQFF.